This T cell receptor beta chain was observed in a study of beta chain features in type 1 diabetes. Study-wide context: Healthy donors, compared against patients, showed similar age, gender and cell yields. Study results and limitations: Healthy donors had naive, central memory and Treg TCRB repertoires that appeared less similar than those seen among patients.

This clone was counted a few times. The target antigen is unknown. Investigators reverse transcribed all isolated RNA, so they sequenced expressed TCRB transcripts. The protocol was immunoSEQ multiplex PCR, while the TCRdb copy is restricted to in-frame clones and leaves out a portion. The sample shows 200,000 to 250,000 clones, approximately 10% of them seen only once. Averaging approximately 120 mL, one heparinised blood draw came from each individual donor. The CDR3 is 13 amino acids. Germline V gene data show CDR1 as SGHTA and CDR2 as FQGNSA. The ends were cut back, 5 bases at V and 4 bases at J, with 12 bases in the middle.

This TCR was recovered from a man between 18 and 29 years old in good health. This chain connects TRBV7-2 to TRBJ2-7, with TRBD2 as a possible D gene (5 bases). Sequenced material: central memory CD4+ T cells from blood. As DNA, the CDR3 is TGTGCCAGCAGCCCGCCTAGCTGGTACGAGCAGTACTTC. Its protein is CASSPPSWYEQYF. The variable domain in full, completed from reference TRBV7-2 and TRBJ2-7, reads GAGVSQSPSNKVTEKGKDVELRCDPISGHTALYWYRQSLGQGLEFLIYFQGNSAPDKSGLPSDRFSAERTGGSVSTLTIQRTQQEDSAVYLCASSPPSWYEQYFGPGTRLTVT.